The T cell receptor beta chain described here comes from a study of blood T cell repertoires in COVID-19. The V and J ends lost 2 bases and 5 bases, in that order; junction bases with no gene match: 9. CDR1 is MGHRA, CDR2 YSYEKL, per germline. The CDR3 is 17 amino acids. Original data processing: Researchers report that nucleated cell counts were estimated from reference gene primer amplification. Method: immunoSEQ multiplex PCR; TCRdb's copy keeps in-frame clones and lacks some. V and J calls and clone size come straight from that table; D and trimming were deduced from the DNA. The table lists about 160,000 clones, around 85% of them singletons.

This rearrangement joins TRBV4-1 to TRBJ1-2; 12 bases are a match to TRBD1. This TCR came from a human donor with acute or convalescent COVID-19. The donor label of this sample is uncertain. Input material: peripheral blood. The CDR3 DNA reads TGCGCCAGCAGCCAAAGGGACAGGGGGCGCGTGGGTTATGGCTACACCTTC. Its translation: CASSQRDRGRVGYGYTF.